The 7 T cell receptor beta chains reported below all come from one sample, sequenced in a study of metastatic and nonmetastatic thyroid tumors. MiXCR re-clonotyped the PCR reads for TCRdb. This table has about 15,000 clones, 27% appearing once. Every patient underwent thyroid surgery untreated. The sequencing input was adjacent normal tissue. Receptors originate from a female donor with papillary thyroid cancer or a benign thyroid nodule (not recorded which). Some clones in this sample may be carry-over from other donors' samples.

In this sample, this clone turned up a few times. The chain has TRBV28 and TRBJ2-1; possibly TRBD2 for D (6 bases). Looked up from germline, CDR1 is MDHEN and CDR2 is SYDVKM. The V and J ends lost 5 bases and 7 bases respectively, with 27 bases between them. The CDR3 is made up of 18 amino acids. CDR3 DNA: TGTGCCAGCAGTCTCCGCGATGGCCTTAGCGGTATAATAAATGAGCAGTTCTTC. It yields the protein CASSLRDGLSGIINEQFF. The full variable domain, with the rest looked up from reference TRBV28 and TRBJ2-1, is DVKVTQSSRYLVKRTGEKVFLECVQDMDHENMFWYRQDPGLGLRLIYFSYDVKMKEKGDIPEGYSVSREKKERFSLILESASTNQTSMYLCASSLRDGLSGIINEQFFGPGTRLTVL.

In this sample, this clone turned up a few times. The chain is built from TRBV6-2 or TRBV6-3 and TRBJ2-3; D may be TRBD2 (5 bases). Germline CDR1 is MNHEY and CDR2 is SVGEGT. Deletions cut 2 bases from V and 9 bases from J, with 18 bases between. The CDR3 is made up of 15 amino acids. In DNA form, the CDR3 reads TGTGCCAGCAGTTACACGACTACCTCAGGACGGACGCAGTATTTT. Its protein product is CASSYTTTSGRTQYF.

In its sample, this clone was seen a few times. The chain carries TRBV15 and TRBJ2-2; D is possibly TRBD2 (6 bases). There are 16 residues in the CDR3. The germline V gene encodes CDR1 LNHNV and CDR2 YYDKDF (reference sequence). The V gene lost 0 bases and the J gene lost 3 bases, with 11 bases spanning the gap. This CDR3 is CATSRERGVDTGELFF. For the CDR3, the DNA is TGTGCCACCAGCAGAGAGCGGGGCGTGGACACCGGGGAGCTGTTTTTT.

The chain uses TRBV30 and TRBJ2-7, with D unresolved. The germline V gene has CDR1 GTSNPN and CDR2 SVGIG (reference sequence). The length of the CDR3 is 12 residues. Trimming stripped 3 bases from V and 4 bases from J, with 10 bases between. The DNA of the CDR3 is TGTGCCTGGAGCCGATCCAGGTACGAGCAGTACTTC. Amino acid sequence: CAWSRSRYEQYF.

This chain joins TRBV7-9 and TRBJ1-5; weak D call: TRBD1 (5 bases). This CDR3 comprises 13 residues. Trimming stripped 1 base from V and 4 bases from J, with 5 bases between. CDR1 and CDR2 (germline): SEHNR, FQNEAQ (reference sequence). For the CDR3, the DNA is TGTGCCAGCAGCTTAGGACAGAATCAGCCCCAGCATTTT. It specifies CASSLGQNQPQHF.

The gene calls are TRBV7-2 and TRBJ1-5; possibly TRBD1 for D (5 bases). The CDR3 covers 13 residues. From germline, CDR1 is SGHTA and CDR2 FQGNSA. V lost 6 bases to trimming and J lost 4 bases, with 10 bases between them. CDR3 in amino acids: CASSWDGNQPQHF. CDR3 nucleotide sequence: TGTGCCAGCAGTTGGGACGGGAATCAGCCCCAGCATTTT.

This clone was seen a handful of times. V and J are TRBV13 and TRBJ1-2; unclear D gene. The CDR3 extends over 18 amino acids. From germline, CDR1 is PRHDT and CDR2 FYEKMQ (reference sequence). The ends were cut back, 4 bases at V and 5 bases at J, with 26 bases in the middle. The CDR3 protein is CASSSSGSENDHVYGYTF. CDR3 nucleotide sequence: TGTGCCAGCAGCTCTTCCGGGTCGGAAAACGACCATGTATATGGCTACACCTTC.